Below are 9 T cell receptor beta chains sequenced from a single sample in a study of OX40 agonist ivuxolimab in advanced cancers. Assay: immunoSEQ multiplex PCR; the TCRdb copy retains only in-frame clones and omits some. This sample has about 77,000 clones, with roughly 89% found just once. The sequencing here drew on CD4+ or CD8+ T cells sorted from blood, taken in a trial of the OX40 agonist ivuxolimab. The receptor source for this set is an adult with an advanced solid tumor such as melanoma, head and neck, liver or kidney cancer.

The chain carries TRBV5-4 and TRBJ1-1; D is possibly TRBD1 (5 bases). Between the trimmed V and J ends, which lost 4 bases and 3 bases, there was a span of 13 bases. The CDR3 contains 14 residues. Germline CDR1 SGHNT, CDR2 YYREEE (reference sequence). CDR3 in DNA: TGTGCCAGCAGCCTCGCGGGGGGGGACACTGAAGCTTTCTTT. Translated, it gives CASSLAGGDTEAFF. The variable domain in full, with the rest retrieved from reference TRBV5-4 and TRBJ1-1, is ETGVTQSPTHLIKTRGQQVTLRCSSQSGHNTVSWYQQALGQGPQFIFQYYREEENGRGNFPPRFSGLQFPNYSSELNVNALELDDSALYLCASSLAGGDTEAFFGQGTRLTVV.

V gene TRBV19 combines with J gene TRBJ2-2; possibly TRBD2 for D (5 bases). Trimming removed 5 bases at V and 5 bases at J, with 6 bases between. From germline, CDR1 is LNHDA and CDR2 SQIVND (reference sequence). This CDR3 spans 12 amino acids. The CDR3 reads CASSRRTGELFF. CDR3 coding DNA: TGTGCCAGTAGTCGGAGGACCGGGGAGCTGTTTTTT.

The chain is built from TRBV7-2 and TRBJ1-5; D possibly corresponds to TRBD1 (5 bases). V gave up 6 bases and J gave up 2 bases, with 23 bases separating them. The CDR3 is 18 residues long. Germline loops: CDR1 SGHTA, CDR2 FQGNSA. For the CDR3, the DNA is TGTGCCAGCAGAGTGAACAGGTTAAAGCCCAAAGGCAATCAGCCCCAGCATTTT. Its translation: CASRVNRLKPKGNQPQHF.

The genes are TRBV10-2 and TRBJ1-5; D possibly corresponds to TRBD1 (5 bases). Germline loops: CDR1 WSHSY, CDR2 SAAADI. Deletions cut 3 bases from V and 6 bases from J, with 12 bases between. This CDR3 spans 14 amino acids. CDR3 coding DNA: TGCGCCAGCAGTGAAGGAGGGACGAGTCAGCCCCAGCATTTT. This gives the protein CASSEGGTSQPQHF.

J is TRBJ2-1 and V is TRBV5-4, with 10 positions matching TRBD1. Germline CDR1 is SGHNT and CDR2 is YYREEE (reference sequence). J lost 4 bases, V lost 2 bases, and 3 bases had no gene match. The CDR3 has 15 amino acids. The CDR3 here is CASSFGTGVYNEQFF. Written as DNA, the CDR3 is TGTGCCAGCAGCTTCGGGACAGGGGTATACAATGAGCAGTTCTTC.

The V call is TRBV28, the J call TRBJ2-7, with 11 nucleotides matching TRBD2. CDR1 is MDHEN and CDR2 is SYDVKM in the germline V gene. The CDR3 is 17 amino acids. V gave up 6 bases and J gave up 0 bases; unmatched junction bases: 10. The CDR3 nucleotides read TGTGCCAGCAGCTACTTTAGCGGGAGGGGGAGCTCCTACGAGCAGTACTTC. Translated, it gives CASSYFSGRGSSYEQYF.

The chain couples TRBV6-1 to TRBJ1-6; D is ambiguous. The CDR3 totals 15 residues. The V and J ends lost 1 base and 9 bases respectively, with 13 bases between them. Germline loops: CDR1 MNHNS, CDR2 SASEGT. CDR3 loop: CASSEVNRWGSPLHF. The CDR3 DNA reads as TGTGCCAGCAGTGAAGTGAACAGATGGGGTTCACCCCTCCACTTT.

This clone was seen once. The chain couples TRBV7-6 to TRBJ2-2; no clear D. The germline V and J ends were trimmed by 2 bases and 1 base, with 14 bases remaining between them. The CDR3 runs 17 residues. In germline, CDR1 is SGHVS, CDR2 FNYEAQ. The CDR3: CASSLLVLSLNTGELFF. The CDR3 DNA follows: TGTGCCAGCAGCTTATTGGTTTTAAGCCTGAACACCGGGGAGCTGTTTTTT.

A single count supports this clone. This sequence joins TRBV14 and TRBJ1-3; D not certain. The CDR3 is 16 amino acids. V lost 4 bases, J lost 0 bases, and 13 bases lay in between. Germline CDR1 and CDR2: SGHDN and FVKESK. CDR3 DNA: TGTGCCAGCAGCCCCCTAGGAGCCAACTCTGGAAACACCATATATTTT. This codes for CASSPLGANSGNTIYF.